Below are 5 T cell receptor beta chains sequenced from a single sample in a study of beta chain features in type 1 diabetes. Reverse transcription of all isolated RNA meant that expressed TCRB transcripts were sequenced. Repertoires were generated with immunoSEQ multiplex PCR, while TCRdb's copy carries only in-frame clones and drops some. This table holds 350,000 or so clones, roughly 21% found once. What was sequenced was naive CD4+ T cells from blood. The receptors derive from a woman between 18 and 30 years old in good health.

The chain joins TRBV15 to TRBJ1-2; no clear D gene. Germline CDR1 and CDR2: LNHNV and YYDKDF (reference sequence). With 3 bases removed from V and 0 bases from J, the gap between germline ends came to 11 bases. There are 15 residues in the CDR3. CDR3 loop: CATSRAQAANYGYTF. Here the CDR3 DNA reads TGTGCCACCAGCAGGGCGCAGGCCGCTAACTATGGCTACACCTTC.

The chain employs TRBV7-9 and TRBJ2-6, with TRBD1 identical over 8 bases. The CDR3 extends over 18 amino acids. Trimming took 5 bases from V and 0 from J; bases not matched to a gene: 9. Germline V gene sequence: CDR1 SEHNR, CDR2 FQNEAQ (reference sequence). The CDR3 DNA follows: TGTGCCAGCAGCGGTCGGACAGGGACAAACTCTGGGGCCAACGTCCTGACTTTC. It yields the protein CASSGRTGTNSGANVLTF.

This clone was seen more than once but under ten times. This chain uses TRBV5-1 with TRBJ1-1; D may be TRBD1 (5 bases). V lost 4 bases, J lost 1 base, and 11 bases lay in between. This CDR3 has 14 residues. Germline V gene sequence: CDR1 SGHRS, CDR2 YFSETQ. The CDR3 nucleotides read TGCGCCAGCAGCATCATGACAGCGAACACTGAAGCTTTCTTT. It yields the protein CASSIMTANTEAFF.

The chain recombines TRBV30 with TRBJ1-4; D call uncertain. V was shortened by 7 bases and J by 7 bases, with 16 bases between the two germline ends. CDR1 and CDR2 (germline): GTSNPN, SVGIG (reference sequence). This CDR3 is 13 amino acids long. The CDR3 nucleotides are TGTGCCTCGGAGACGGTATCTGGTGAAAAACTGTTTTTT. It yields the protein CASETVSGEKLFF. Together with reference TRBV30 and TRBJ1-4, the CDR3 gives the full variable domain: SQTIHQWPATLVQPVGSPLSLECTVEGTSNPNLYWYRQAAGRGLQLLFYSVGIGQISSEVPQNLSASRPQDRQFILSSKKLLLSDSGFYLCASETVSGEKLFFGSGTQLSVL.

The chain links TRBV7-2 to TRBJ2-1, with D maybe TRBD2 (6 bases). The germline V gene encodes CDR1 SGHTA and CDR2 FQGNSA. The CDR3 sequence is 17 residues long. Trimming shortened V by 1 base and J by 0 bases, and 13 bases separated the two germline ends. CDR3 amino acids: CASSLGPGGSSYNEQFF. The CDR3 DNA reads as TGTGCCAGCAGCTTAGGCCCCGGGGGAAGCTCCTACAATGAGCAGTTCTTC.